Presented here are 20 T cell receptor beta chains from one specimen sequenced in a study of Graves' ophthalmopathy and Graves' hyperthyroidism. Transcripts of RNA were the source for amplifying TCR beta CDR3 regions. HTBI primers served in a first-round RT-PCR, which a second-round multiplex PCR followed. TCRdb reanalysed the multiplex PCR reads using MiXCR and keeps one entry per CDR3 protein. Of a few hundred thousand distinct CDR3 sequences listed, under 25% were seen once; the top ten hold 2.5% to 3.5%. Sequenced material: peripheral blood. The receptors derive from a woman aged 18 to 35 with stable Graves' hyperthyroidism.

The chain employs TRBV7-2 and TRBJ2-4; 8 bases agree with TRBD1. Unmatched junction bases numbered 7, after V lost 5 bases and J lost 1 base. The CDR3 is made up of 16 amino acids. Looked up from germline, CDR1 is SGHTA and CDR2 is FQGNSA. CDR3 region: CTSSPRTGRAKNIQYF. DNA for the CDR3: TGTACCAGCAGCCCTAGGACAGGGAGGGCCAAAAACATTCAGTACTTC.

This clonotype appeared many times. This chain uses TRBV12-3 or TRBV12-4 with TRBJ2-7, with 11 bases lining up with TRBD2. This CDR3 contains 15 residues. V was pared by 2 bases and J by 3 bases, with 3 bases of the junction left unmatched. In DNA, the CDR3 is TGTGCCAGCAGTTTAACGGGACTAGCGGTCTACGAGCAGTACTTC. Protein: CASSLTGLAVYEQYF.

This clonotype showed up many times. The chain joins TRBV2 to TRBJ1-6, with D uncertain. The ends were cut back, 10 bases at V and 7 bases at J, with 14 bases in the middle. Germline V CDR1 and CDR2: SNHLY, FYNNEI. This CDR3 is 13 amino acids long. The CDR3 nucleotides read TGTGCCACCCAACGGCTCACGAATTCACCCCTCCACTTT. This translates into CATQRLTNSPLHF.

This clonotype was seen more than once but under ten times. This chain's CDR3 is CASSPATTGFEQYF. The DNA of the CDR3 is TGTGCCAGCAGCCCCGCCACGACGGGGTTCGAGCAGTACTTC. The V and J genes are TRBV3-1 and TRBJ2-7; a weak D match, TRBD2 (5 bases). Trimming took 4 bases from V and 6 from J, leaving 16 bases between them. The CDR3 runs to 14 residues. Germline V gene data show CDR1 as LGHDT and CDR2 as YNNKEL (reference sequence).

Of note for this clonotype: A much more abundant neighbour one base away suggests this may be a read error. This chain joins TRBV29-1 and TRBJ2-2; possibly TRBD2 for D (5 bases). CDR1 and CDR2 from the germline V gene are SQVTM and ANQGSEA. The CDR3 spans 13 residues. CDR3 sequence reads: CSVGHDLIGELCF. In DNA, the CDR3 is TGCAGCGTTGGCCACGACTTGATCGGGGAGCTGTGTTTT.

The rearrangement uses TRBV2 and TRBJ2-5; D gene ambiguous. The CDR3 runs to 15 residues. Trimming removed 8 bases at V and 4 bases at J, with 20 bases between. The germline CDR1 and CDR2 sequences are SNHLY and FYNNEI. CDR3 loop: CASVPGSGFGETQYF. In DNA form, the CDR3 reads TGTGCCAGCGTTCCAGGTTCCGGGTTTGGAGAGACCCAGTACTTC. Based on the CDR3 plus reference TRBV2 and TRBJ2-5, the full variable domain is EPEVTQTPSHQVTQMGQEVILRCVPISNHLYFYWYRQILGQKVEFLVSFYNNEISEKSEIFDDQFSVERPDGSNFTLKIRSTKLEDSAMYFCASVPGSGFGETQYFGPGTRLLVL.

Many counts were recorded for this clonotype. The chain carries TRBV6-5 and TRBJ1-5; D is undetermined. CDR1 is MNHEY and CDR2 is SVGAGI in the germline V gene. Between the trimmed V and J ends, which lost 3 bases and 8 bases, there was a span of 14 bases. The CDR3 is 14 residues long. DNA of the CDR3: TGTGCCAGCAGTTATCGGCTTGGTACAGAGCCCCAGCATTTT. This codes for CASSYRLGTEPQHF.

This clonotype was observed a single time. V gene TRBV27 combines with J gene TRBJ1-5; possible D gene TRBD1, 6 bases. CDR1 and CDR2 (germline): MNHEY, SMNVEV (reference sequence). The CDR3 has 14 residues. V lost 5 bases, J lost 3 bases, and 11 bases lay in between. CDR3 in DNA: TGTGCCAGCAGTAACACAGGGTACAATCAGCCCCAGCATTTT. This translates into CASSNTGYNQPQHF.

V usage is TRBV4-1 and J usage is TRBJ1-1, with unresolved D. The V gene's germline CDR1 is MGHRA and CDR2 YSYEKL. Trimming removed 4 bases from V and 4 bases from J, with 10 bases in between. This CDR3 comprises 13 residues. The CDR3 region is CASSPIVRTEAFF. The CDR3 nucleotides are TGCGCCAGCAGCCCGATTGTCCGCACTGAAGCTTTCTTT.

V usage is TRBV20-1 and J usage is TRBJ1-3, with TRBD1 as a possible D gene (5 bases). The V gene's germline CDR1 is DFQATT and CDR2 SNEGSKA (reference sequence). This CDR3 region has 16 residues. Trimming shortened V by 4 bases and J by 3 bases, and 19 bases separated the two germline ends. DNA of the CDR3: TGCAGTGCTACACCGGCGCAGGGAGGAGGTGGAAACACCATATATTTT. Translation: CSATPAQGGGGNTIYF.

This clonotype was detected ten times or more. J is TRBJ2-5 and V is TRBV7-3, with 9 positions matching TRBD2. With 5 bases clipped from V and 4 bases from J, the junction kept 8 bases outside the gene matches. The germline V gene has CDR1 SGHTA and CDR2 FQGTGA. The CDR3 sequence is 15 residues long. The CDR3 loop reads CASSLIAGAPETQYF. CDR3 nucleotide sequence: TGTGCCAGCAGCCTAATAGCGGGAGCCCCAGAGACCCAGTACTTC.

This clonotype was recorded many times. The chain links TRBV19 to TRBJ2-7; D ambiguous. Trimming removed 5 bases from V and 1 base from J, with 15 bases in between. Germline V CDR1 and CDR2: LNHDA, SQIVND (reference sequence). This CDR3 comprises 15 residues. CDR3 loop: CASSLGLYRSYEQYF. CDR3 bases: TGTGCCAGTAGTTTAGGGCTCTACCGGTCCTACGAGCAGTACTTC. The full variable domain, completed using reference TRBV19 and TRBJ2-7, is DGGITQSPKYLFRKEGQNVTLSCEQNLNHDAMYWYRQDPGQGLRLIYYSQIVNDFQKGDIAEGYSVSREKKESFPLTVTSAQKNPTAFYLCASSLGLYRSYEQYFGPGTRLTVT.

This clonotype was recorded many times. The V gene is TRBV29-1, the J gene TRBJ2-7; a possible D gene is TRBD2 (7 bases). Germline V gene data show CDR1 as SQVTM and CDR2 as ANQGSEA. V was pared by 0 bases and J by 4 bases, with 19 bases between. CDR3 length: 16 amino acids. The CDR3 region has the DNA TGCAGCGTTGAAGATTTGCGGGAAGGGGGGGGTTACGAGCAGTACTTC. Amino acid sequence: CSVEDLREGGGYEQYF.

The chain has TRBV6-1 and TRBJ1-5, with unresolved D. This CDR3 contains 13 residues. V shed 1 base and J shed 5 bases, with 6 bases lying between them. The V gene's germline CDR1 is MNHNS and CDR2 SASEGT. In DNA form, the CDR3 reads TGTGCCAGCAGTGAAGTTCGGTATCAGCCCCAGCATTTT. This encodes CASSEVRYQPQHF.

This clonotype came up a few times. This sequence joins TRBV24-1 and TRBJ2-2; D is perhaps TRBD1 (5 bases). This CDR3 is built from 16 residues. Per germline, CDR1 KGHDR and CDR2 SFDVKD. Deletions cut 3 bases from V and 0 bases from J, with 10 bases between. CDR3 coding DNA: TGTGCCACCAGTGATCCTGGACAAGCGAACACCGGGGAGCTGTTTTTT. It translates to CATSDPGQANTGELFF.

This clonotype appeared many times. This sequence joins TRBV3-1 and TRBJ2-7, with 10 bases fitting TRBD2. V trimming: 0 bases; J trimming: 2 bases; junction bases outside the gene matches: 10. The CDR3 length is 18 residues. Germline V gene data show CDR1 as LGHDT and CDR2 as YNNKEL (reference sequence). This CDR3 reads CASSQESQREGPPYEQYF. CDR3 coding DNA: TGTGCCAGCAGCCAAGAGTCCCAGCGGGAGGGCCCCCCCTACGAGCAGTACTTC.

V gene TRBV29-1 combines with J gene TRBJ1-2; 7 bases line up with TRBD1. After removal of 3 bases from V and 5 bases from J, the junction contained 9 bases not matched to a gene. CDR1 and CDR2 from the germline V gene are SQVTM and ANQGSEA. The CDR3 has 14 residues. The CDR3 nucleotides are TGCAGCGTTGACATAATAGGGGGCCGGTATGGCTACACCTTC. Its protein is CSVDIIGGRYGYTF.

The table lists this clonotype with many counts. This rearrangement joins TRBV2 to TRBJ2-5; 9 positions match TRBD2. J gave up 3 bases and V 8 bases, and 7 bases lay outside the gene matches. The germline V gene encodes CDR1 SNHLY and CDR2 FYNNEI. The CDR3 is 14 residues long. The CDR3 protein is CASALAGTEETQYF. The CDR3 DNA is TGTGCCAGCGCTCTAGCGGGAACTGAAGAGACCCAGTACTTC. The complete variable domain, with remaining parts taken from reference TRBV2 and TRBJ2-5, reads EPEVTQTPSHQVTQMGQEVILRCVPISNHLYFYWYRQILGQKVEFLVSFYNNEISEKSEIFDDQFSVERPDGSNFTLKIRSTKLEDSAMYFCASALAGTEETQYFGPGTRLLVL.

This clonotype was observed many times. Here the CDR3 reads CASARISYGYTF. The CDR3, as DNA: TGTGCCAGCGCACGGATAAGCTATGGCTACACCTTC. The V call is TRBV12-3 or TRBV12-4, the J call TRBJ1-2; D is ambiguous. The CDR3 extends over 12 amino acids. V was pared by 8 bases and J by 4 bases, with 11 bases between.

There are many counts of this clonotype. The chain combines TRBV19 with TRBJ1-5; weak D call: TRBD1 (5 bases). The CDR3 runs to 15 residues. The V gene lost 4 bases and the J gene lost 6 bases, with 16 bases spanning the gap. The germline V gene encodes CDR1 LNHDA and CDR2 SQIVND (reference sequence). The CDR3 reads CASSTFRGVGQPQHF. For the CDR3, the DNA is TGTGCCAGTAGTACCTTTCGGGGGGTGGGTCAGCCCCAGCATTTT.